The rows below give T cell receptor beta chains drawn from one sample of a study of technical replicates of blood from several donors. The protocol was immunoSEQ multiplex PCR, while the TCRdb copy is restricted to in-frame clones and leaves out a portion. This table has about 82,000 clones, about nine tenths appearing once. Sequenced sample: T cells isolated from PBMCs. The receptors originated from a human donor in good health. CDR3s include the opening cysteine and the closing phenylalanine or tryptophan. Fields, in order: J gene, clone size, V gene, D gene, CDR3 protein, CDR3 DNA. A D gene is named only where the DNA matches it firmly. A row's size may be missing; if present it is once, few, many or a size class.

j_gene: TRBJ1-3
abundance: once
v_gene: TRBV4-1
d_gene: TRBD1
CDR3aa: CASSQESFAQGDTIYF
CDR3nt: TGCGCCAGCAGCCAAGAATCGTTCGCACAGGGGGACACCATATATTTT

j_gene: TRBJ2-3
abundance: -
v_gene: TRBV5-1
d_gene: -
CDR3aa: CASSSRTHTDTQYF
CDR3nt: TGCGCCAGCAGCTCCAGGACACACACAGATACGCAGTATTTT

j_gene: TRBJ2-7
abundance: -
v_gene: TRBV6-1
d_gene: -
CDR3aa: CASSLTPGKAYEQYF
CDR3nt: TGTGCCAGCAGTCTGACGCCAGGAAAGGCGTACGAGCAGTACTTC

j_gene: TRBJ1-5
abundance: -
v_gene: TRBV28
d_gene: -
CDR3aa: CASRTPGGNQPQHF
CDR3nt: TGTGCCAGCAGAACTCCCGGGGGCAATCAGCCCCAGCATTTT

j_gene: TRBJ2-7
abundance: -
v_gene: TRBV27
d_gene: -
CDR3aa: CASSSRQGGEQYF
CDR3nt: TGTGCCAGCAGTTCCCGACAGGGAGGCGAGCAGTACTTC

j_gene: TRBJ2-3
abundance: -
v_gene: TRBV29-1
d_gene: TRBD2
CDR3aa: CSIEGVSLAGEADTQYF
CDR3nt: TGCAGCATAGAGGGGGTTTCACTAGCGGGAGAGGCAGATACGCAGTATTTT

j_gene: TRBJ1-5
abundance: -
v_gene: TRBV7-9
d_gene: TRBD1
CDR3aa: CASSLQGASNQPQHF
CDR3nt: TGTGCCAGCAGCCTACAGGGGGCTAGCAATCAGCCCCAGCATTTT

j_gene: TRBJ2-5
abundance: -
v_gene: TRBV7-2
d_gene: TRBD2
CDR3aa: CASSLLGGEGETQYF
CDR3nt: TGTGCCAGCAGCTTACTAGGAGGGGAGGGGGAGACCCAGTACTTC

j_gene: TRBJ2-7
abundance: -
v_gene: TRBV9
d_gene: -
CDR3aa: CASSERLENGEQYF
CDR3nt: TGTGCCAGCAGCGAGCGACTAGAAAACGGGGAGCAGTACTTC

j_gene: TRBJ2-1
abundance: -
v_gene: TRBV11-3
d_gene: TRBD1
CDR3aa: CASSLGTGGYEQFF
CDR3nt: TGTGCCAGCAGCTTAGGGACAGGGGGATATGAGCAGTTCTTC

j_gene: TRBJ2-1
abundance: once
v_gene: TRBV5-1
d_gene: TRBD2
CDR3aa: CASSFGPAGAYNEQFF
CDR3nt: TGCGCCAGCAGCTTTGGCCCAGCGGGAGCCTACAATGAGCAGTTCTTC

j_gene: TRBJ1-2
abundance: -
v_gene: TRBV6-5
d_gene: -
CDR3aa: CASSYHSGTNYGYTF
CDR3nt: TGTGCCAGCAGTTACCATTCCGGGACAAACTATGGCTACACCTTC

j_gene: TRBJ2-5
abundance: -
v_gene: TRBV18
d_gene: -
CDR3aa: CASSPEETQYF
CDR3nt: TGTGCCAGCTCACCCGAGGAGACCCAGTACTTC

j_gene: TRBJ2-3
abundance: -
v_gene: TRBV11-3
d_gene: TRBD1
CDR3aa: CASSLGTGATDTQYF
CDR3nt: TGTGCCAGCAGCTTGGGGACAGGGGCCACAGATACGCAGTATTTT

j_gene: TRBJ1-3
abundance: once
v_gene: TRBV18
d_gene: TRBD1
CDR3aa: CASSQGQQGNTIYF
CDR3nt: TGTGCCAGCTCACAGGGACAGCAAGGAAACACCATATATTTT

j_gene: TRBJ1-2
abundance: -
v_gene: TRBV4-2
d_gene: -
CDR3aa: CASSQDGRRHAGRYTF
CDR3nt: TGTGCCAGCAGCCAAGATGGTCGCAGGCACGCAGGTCGCTACACCTTC

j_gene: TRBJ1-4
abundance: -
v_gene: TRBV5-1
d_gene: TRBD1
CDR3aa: CASSRMGQFNEKLFF
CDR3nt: TGCGCCAGCAGCCGCATGGGACAGTTTAATGAAAAACTGTTTTTT

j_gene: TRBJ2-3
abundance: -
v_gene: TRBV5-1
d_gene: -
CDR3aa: CASSLGQSTDTQYF
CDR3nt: TGCGCCAGCAGCTTGGGACAGAGCACAGATACGCAGTATTTT

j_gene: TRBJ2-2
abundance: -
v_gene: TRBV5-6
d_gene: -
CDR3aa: CASSQQTGYLRGGELFF
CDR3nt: TGTGCCAGCAGCCAACAGACAGGCTATCTTCGGGGCGGGGAGCTGTTTTTT

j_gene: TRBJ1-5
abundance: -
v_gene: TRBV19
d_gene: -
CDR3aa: CAVAEGRNQPQHF
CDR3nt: TGTGCCGTCGCAGAAGGGAGAAATCAGCCCCAGCATTTT

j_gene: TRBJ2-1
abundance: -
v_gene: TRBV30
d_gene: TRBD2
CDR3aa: CAWRVAGGPPYNEQFF
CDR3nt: TGTGCCTGGAGAGTAGCGGGGGGGCCCCCCTACAATGAGCAGTTCTTC

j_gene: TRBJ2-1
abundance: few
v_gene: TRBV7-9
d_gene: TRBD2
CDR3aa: CASLLGGLAANNEQFF
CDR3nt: TGTGCCAGTCTCCTCGGGGGACTAGCGGCGAACAATGAGCAGTTCTTC

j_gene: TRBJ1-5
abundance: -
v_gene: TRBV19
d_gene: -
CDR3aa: CASSSVDSGIRNQPQHF
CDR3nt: TGTGCCAGTAGTTCCGTGGACAGTGGAATAAGAAATCAGCCCCAGCATTTT

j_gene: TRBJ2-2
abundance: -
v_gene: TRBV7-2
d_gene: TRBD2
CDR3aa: CASSLGRGLAAGELFF
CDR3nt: TGTGCCAGCAGCTTAGGCCGAGGACTAGCGGCCGGGGAGCTGTTTTTT

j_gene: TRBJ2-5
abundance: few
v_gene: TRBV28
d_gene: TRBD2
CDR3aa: CATLRRDGRVETQYF
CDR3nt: TGTGCCACCCTTCGGAGGGACGGGAGGGTGGAGACCCAGTACTTC

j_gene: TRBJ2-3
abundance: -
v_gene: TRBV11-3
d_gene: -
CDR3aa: CASSSDRRQVDTQYF
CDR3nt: TGTGCCAGCAGCTCAGATCGTCGGCAGGTGGATACGCAGTATTTT

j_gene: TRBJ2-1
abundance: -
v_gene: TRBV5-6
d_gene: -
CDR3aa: CASSLTPTSEYNEQFF
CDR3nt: TGTGCCAGCAGCTTGACCCCGACTAGTGAGTACAATGAGCAGTTCTTC

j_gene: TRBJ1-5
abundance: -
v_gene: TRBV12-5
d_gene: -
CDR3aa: CASGLAQGIPQHF
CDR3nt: TGTGCTAGTGGTTTGGCGCAGGGGATTCCCCAGCATTTT

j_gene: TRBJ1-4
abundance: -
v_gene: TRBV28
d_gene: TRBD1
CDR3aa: CASSHQGGTNEKLFF
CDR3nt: TGTGCCAGCAGCCACCAGGGGGGCACTAATGAAAAACTGTTTTTT

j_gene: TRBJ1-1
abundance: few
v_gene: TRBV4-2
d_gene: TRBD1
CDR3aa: CASSATGGTEAFF
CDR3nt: TGTGCCAGCAGCGCGACAGGGGGCACTGAAGCTTTCTTT

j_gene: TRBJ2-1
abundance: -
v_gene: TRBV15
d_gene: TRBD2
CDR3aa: CATSRGTSGRNNEQFF
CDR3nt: TGTGCCACCAGCAGAGGGACTAGCGGGAGGAATAATGAGCAGTTCTTC

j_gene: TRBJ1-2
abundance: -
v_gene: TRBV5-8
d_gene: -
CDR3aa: CATRTGGYSYTF
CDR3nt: TGTGCTACCCGGACTGGGGGCTATAGCTACACCTTC